The entry below describes one TCR beta chain. Trimming pared 6 bases from V and 5 bases from J, leaving 9 bases between. Per germline, CDR1 SGHAT and CDR2 FQNNGV. The CDR3 has 12 residues. Sequenced by immunoSEQ multiplex PCR; TCRdb stores in-frame clones only, minus some. Of 2 million to 2.5 million clones in the sample, 90% to 96% were seen once. This specimen comes from a study of shared clonotypes between healthy human individuals. Sequenced material: naive CD4+ T cells sorted from blood. Subset meaning: CD45RA+ positively selected. This chain uses TRBV11-2 with TRBJ2-3; D remains unclear. The TCR originated in a man in his late teens or twenties in good health. The CDR3 DNA follows: TGTGCCAGCAGTCGGCCCTTAGATACGCAGTATTTT. It specifies CASSRPLDTQYF.